This T cell receptor beta chain was obtained from a study of Graves' ophthalmopathy and Graves' hyperthyroidism. Study-wide points: Most expanded clonotypes from thyroid (those above 0.001 frequency) were also found in blood.

Germline CDR1 reads SEHNR; CDR2 reads FQNEAQ (reference sequence). The V and J ends lost 2 bases and 0 bases respectively, with 7 bases between them. The CDR3 is 14 residues long. Of note for this clonotype: Antigen specificity is unknown.

RNA transcripts were the source from which TCR beta CDR3 regions were amplified. Amplification began with first-round RT-PCR using HTBI primers, then second-round multiplex PCR was performed. TCRdb passed the multiplex PCR reads through MiXCR, listing each CDR3 protein once. The sample includes about 240,000 distinct CDR3 sequences, around 42% of them seen just once. PBMCs were isolated by Ficoll-Paque density gradient centrifugation, using over 9.5 ml of fresh peripheral blood as the starting material. The TCR comes from an adult man with Graves' ophthalmopathy. The V gene is TRBV7-9, the J gene TRBJ2-5; D is uncertain. Sample: peripheral blood. CDR3 residues: CASSLSGHQETQYF. In DNA form, the CDR3 reads TGTGCCAGCAGCTTAAGTGGACACCAAGAGACCCAGTACTTC.